This TCR beta chain was captured by sequencing in a study of T cell repertoires in cytomegalovirus infection. Notes on the study in general: Predominance within the ex vivo response was attributable to HLA-C-restricted CMV-specific TCR beta clonotypes.

V was trimmed by 5 bases and J by 5 bases, leaving 18 bases between them. Germline V gene lookup returns CDR1 SNHLY and CDR2 FYNNEI. The CDR3 has 15 amino acids. A few counts support this clonotype. Its antigen is unknown. Using its own MiXCR run on the reads, TCRdb lists one record per CDR3 protein. The sample holds approximately 590,000 distinct CDR3 sequences, 40% seen once. This clonotype was obtained from a human donor in good health (CMV status not recorded). Some clones in this sample may be carry-over from other donors' samples. The source was cultured PBMCs, collected from culture after CMV antigen stimulation. The genes are TRBV2 and TRBJ2-5, with D possibly matching TRBD1 (5 bases). The CDR3 DNA reads as TGTGCCAGCAGTTCCCGCCCGTTGGGGCTGGAGACCCAGTACTTC. Encoded protein: CASSSRPLGLETQYF. The whole variable domain, filled in from reference TRBV2 and TRBJ2-5, reads EPEVTQTPSHQVTQMGQEVILRCVPISNHLYFYWYRQILGQKVEFLVSFYNNEISEKSEIFDDQFSVERPDGSNFTLKIRSTKLEDSAMYFCASSSRPLGLETQYFGPGTRLLVL.